The 8 T cell receptor beta chains reported below all come from one sample, sequenced in a study of blood T cells in healthy people across ages. A second PCR of 7 to 11 cycles used a sample-barcoded 5' primer and a J-beta primer mix. TCRdb itself ran the 5' RACE reads through MiXCR, one entry per CDR3 protein. The sample includes 850,000 or so distinct CDR3 sequences, 25% to 30% of them seen just once. The sample consisted of blood. The receptors originated from a woman aged 80 or older in good health.

The sample holds a few counts of this clonotype. The V gene is TRBV25-1, the J gene TRBJ1-4, with TRBD1 as a possible D gene (6 bases). Germline values: CDR1 MGHDK, CDR2 SYGVNS. The CDR3 runs to 13 residues. Deletions cut 6 bases from V and 8 bases from J, with 13 bases between. CDR3 sequence: CASRSTGIEKLFF. CDR3 DNA: TGTGCCAGCAGGTCTACAGGGATCGAAAAACTGTTTTTT.

The rearrangement joins TRBV6-5 to TRBJ2-4; possibly TRBD1 for D (6 bases). Trimming pared 6 bases from V and 5 bases from J, leaving 17 bases between. Germline-derived CDR1 and CDR2 are MNHEY and SVGAGI. The CDR3 has 15 residues. The chain's CDR3 is CASRDSPGIENIQYF. CDR3 DNA: TGTGCCAGCAGGGACAGCCCTGGTATCGAAAACATTCAGTACTTC.

Points on this clonotype: This may come from a read error, since a much larger clone is one base off. The CDR3 does not close with the conserved phenylalanine or tryptophan, likely indicating a read error. The chain recombines TRBV5-1 with TRBJ2-5; 9 nucleotides line up with TRBD1. Unmatched junction bases numbered 11, after V lost 6 bases and J lost 2 bases. CDR1 and CDR2 (germline): SGHRS, YFSETQ. The CDR3 totals 16 residues. The CDR3 nucleotides read TGCGCCAGCACCGTCCTAGGGGGACAGGGACAAGAGACCCAGTACATC. Amino acid sequence: CASTVLGGQGQETQYI.

This clonotype has at least ten counts. The rearrangement joins TRBV20-1 to TRBJ2-3; no clear D. V lost 0 bases to trimming and J lost 2 bases, with 9 bases between them. CDR3 length: 14 residues. Germline V gives CDR1 DFQATT, CDR2 SNEGSKA (reference sequence). The CDR3 bases are TGCAGTGCTAGAGACATACAGCACACAGATACGCAGTATTTT. Amino acid sequence: CSARDIQHTDTQYF.

Many counts were recorded for this clonotype. The J gene is TRBJ1-2, the V gene TRBV5-1; TRBD1 is a possible D gene (6 bases). Germline-derived CDR1 and CDR2 are SGHRS and YFSETQ. The CDR3 is 13 amino acids. With 4 bases removed from V and 4 bases from J, the gap between germline ends came to 11 bases. CDR3 DNA: TGCGCCAGCAGCATGGGACACGTCTATGGCTACACCTTC. It codes for CASSMGHVYGYTF.

This clonotype was counted between two and nine times. V is TRBV3-1 and J is TRBJ2-3; 8 bases are shared with TRBD2. The CDR3 covers 16 residues. V lost 5 bases and J lost 2; bases outside the gene matches: 9. The V gene's germline CDR1 is LGHDT and CDR2 YNNKEL (reference sequence). In DNA form, the CDR3 reads TGTGCCAGCAGCAAGGTGGCGGGGGGACTCACAGATACGCAGTATTTT. Protein: CASSKVAGGLTDTQYF.

This clonotype was seen only a few times. This chain uses TRBV20-1 with TRBJ1-6; 7 bases line up with TRBD1. CDR1 and CDR2 from the germline V gene are DFQATT and SNEGSKA (reference sequence). V shed 3 bases and J 5 bases; nucleotides not matched to a gene: 7. This CDR3 is built from 15 residues. CDR3 sequence: CSASPLDRDNSPLHF. DNA for the CDR3: TGCAGTGCTAGCCCCTTAGACAGGGATAATTCACCCCTCCACTTT.

The chain uses TRBV11-1 and TRBJ1-1; D gene unclear. Germline CDR1 and CDR2: SGHAT and FQDESV (reference sequence). The CDR3 totals 14 residues. V was cut by 5 bases and J by 5 bases, with 15 bases left in between. The CDR3 region is CASSTRHRPTEAFF. CDR3 DNA: TGTGCCAGCAGCACCCGACACCGCCCGACTGAAGCTTTCTTT.